This T cell receptor beta chain was recorded in a study of human T cells and chemical hapten exposure. Study-wide findings and caveats: Following DPC sensitization, TCRs present above 1 in 1000 frequency showed no change. Significantly more large CDR3 similarity clusters were formed by expanded TCRs than by controls.

Time point here: patch test 1, 2 weeks after DPC sensitization. Described treatment: therapeutic diphenylcyclopropenone sensitization with weekly scalp DPC. This clonotype has more than one count but fewer than ten. What it recognizes is unknown. CDR3 length: 18 residues. The junction had 7 bases not matched to a gene; V was cut back by 5 bases and J by 0 bases. Looked up from germline, CDR1 is DFQATT and CDR2 is SNEGSKA (reference sequence). TCRdb processed the RACE reads anew with MiXCR; each CDR3 protein has one entry. In the table there are around 74,000 distinct CDR3 sequences, 25% to 40% of which are singletons.

This TCR was sampled from a man in his forties or fifties with alopecia areata. Some clones in this sample may be carry-over from other donors' samples. V gene TRBV20-1 combines with J gene TRBJ2-1, with TRBD2 matching over 16 bases. Sequenced material: whole blood, taken in connection with sensitization to the hapten diphenylcyclopropenone (DPC). The DNA for the CDR3 is TGCAGTGCTGCGGGACTAGCGGGAGGGTTGAGCTCCTACAATGAGCAGTTCTTC. This translates into CSAAGLAGGLSSYNEQFF.